This is a list of T cell receptor beta chains from one sample in a study of cytomegalovirus exposure and HLA in healthy donors. Profiling relied on immunoSEQ multiplex PCR, and the TCRdb table lists in-frame clones only, not all of them. The sample has 90,000 to 150,000 clones, 77% seen once. Sequenced input: PBMCs. These TCRs come from a man in his forties or fifties in good health and CMV-seropositive. The CDR3 runs from the conserved cysteine through the conserved F or W. The D gene is left open where the match is weak. The size entry is marked missing in some rows and otherwise reads once, few, many or a size class.

d_call j_call v_call clone_size cdr3_aa cdr3_nt
- TRBJ1-4 TRBV2 - CASSVREKLFF TGTGCCAGCAGTGTGCGGGAAAAACTGTTTTTT
- TRBJ1-2 TRBV19 - CASSIRSRTESDGYTF TGTGCCAGTAGTATAAGGAGTAGGACAGAGTCGGATGGCTACACCTTC
TRBD2 TRBJ2-3 TRBV9 few CASSALAGGSTDTQYF TGTGCCAGCAGCGCACTAGCGGGGGGCAGCACAGATACGCAGTATTTT
TRBD1 TRBJ2-7 TRBV6-5 - CASSQPQGDSYEQYF TGTGCCAGCAGTCAGCCCCAGGGGGACTCCTACGAGCAGTACTTC
TRBD2 TRBJ2-5 TRBV11-2 - CASSNRAGGVETQYF TGTGCCAGCAGCAACAGAGCGGGGGGTGTTGAGACCCAGTACTTC
- TRBJ1-2 TRBV18 - CASSPDSDYGYTF TGTGCCAGCTCACCCGACAGCGACTATGGCTACACCTTC
- TRBJ2-4 TRBV5-1 few CASSLGGAAKNIQYF TGCGCCAGCAGCTTAGGGGGGGCGGCCAAAAACATTCAGTACTTC
TRBD1 TRBJ2-7 TRBV28 - CASSYPTGGLRQYEQYF TGTGCCAGCAGTTACCCGACAGGGGGCCTCCGCCAATACGAGCAGTACTTC
TRBD1 TRBJ2-7 TRBV7-9 - CASSSASGTGRPGYEQYF TGTGCCAGCAGCTCGGCCTCGGGGACAGGGCGCCCTGGCTACGAGCAGTACTTC
TRBD2 TRBJ2-5 TRBV4-3 - CASSQDLAGSLQETQYF TGCGCCAGCAGCCAAGACCTAGCGGGGTCCCTTCAAGAGACCCAGTACTTC
- TRBJ1-5 TRBV19 - CASSIDGLTDSNQPQHF TGTGCCAGTAGTATAGATGGACTTACCGATAGCAATCAGCCCCAGCATTTT
TRBD2 TRBJ2-5 TRBV27 - CASSSTSGGFQETQYF TGTGCCAGCAGTTCAACGAGCGGGGGTTTCCAAGAGACCCAGTACTTC
TRBD1 TRBJ1-1 TRBV4-1 - CASSRTDRVWDTEAFF TGCGCCAGCAGCCGTACCGACAGGGTCTGGGACACTGAAGCTTTCTTT
TRBD2 TRBJ2-1 TRBV7-2 few CASSFRSASGGGEQFF TGTGCCAGCAGCTTCAGAAGCGCTAGCGGGGGGGGTGAGCAGTTCTTC
TRBD1 TRBJ2-7 TRBV27 - CASSLTRGHEQYF TGTGCCAGCAGTTTAACCAGGGGGCACGAGCAGTACTTC
TRBD2 TRBJ2-1 TRBV2 - CASSDSGGSYNEQFF TGTGCCAGCAGTGATAGCGGGGGGTCCTACAATGAGCAGTTCTTC
- TRBJ1-1 TRBV6-1 - CASSVGEESTEAFF TGTGCCAGCAGTGTTGGGGAGGAGAGCACTGAAGCTTTCTTT
- TRBJ1-1 TRBV6-5 many CASRRLTEAFF TGTGCCAGCAGGCGGTTGACTGAAGCTTTCTTT
- TRBJ2-1 TRBV15 - CATSRAYRGGYYHNEQFF TGTGCCACCAGCAGAGCCTACCGTGGGGGCTACTATCACAATGAGCAGTTCTTC
- TRBJ2-2 TRBV29-1 - CSVGTQGTTGELFF TGCAGCGTTGGCACGCAGGGAACCACCGGGGAGCTGTTTTTT
- TRBJ2-2 TRBV19 - CASSRGPAAGGTGELFF TGTGCCAGTAGTAGGGGACCTGCAGCGGGCGGCACCGGGGAGCTGTTTTTT
- TRBJ2-7 TRBV5-5 - CASSLEIGGSSYEQYF TGTGCCAGCAGCTTGGAAATTGGAGGGTCCTCCTACGAGCAGTACTTC
TRBD1 TRBJ2-7 TRBV18 - CACSPRTGSYEQYF TGTGCCTGCTCACCACGGACAGGGTCCTACGAGCAGTACTTC
TRBD2 TRBJ2-2 TRBV19 - CASNRGGYTGELFF TGTGCCAGCAACCGGGGGGGTTACACCGGGGAGCTGTTTTTT
- TRBJ2-3 TRBV28 - CASSLLASTDTQYF TGTGCCAGCAGTTTACTAGCTAGCACAGATACGCAGTATTTT
TRBD1 TRBJ1-1 TRBV7-2 - CASSSQGAATEAFF TGTGCCAGCAGCTCCCAGGGGGCAGCCACTGAAGCTTTCTTT
TRBD1 TRBJ2-2 TRBV5-1 - CASSRETGMNTGELFF TGCGCCAGCAGTAGGGAGACAGGGATGAACACCGGGGAGCTGTTTTTT
- TRBJ1-1 TRBV28 - CASSAPRGSNTEAFF TGTGCCAGCAGTGCCCCTCGCGGGTCGAACACTGAAGCTTTCTTT
TRBD1 TRBJ2-1 TRBV6-5 - CASSYSDRGAYNEQFF TGTGCCAGCAGTTACTCGGACAGGGGAGCCTACAATGAGCAGTTCTTC
- TRBJ1-2 TRBV11-2 - CASSAELGRGYGYTF TGTGCCAGCAGCGCAGAGTTGGGGAGAGGATATGGCTACACCTTC
TRBD2 TRBJ2-1 TRBV11-3 few CASSRRTSENNEQFF TGTGCCAGCAGCCGCCGGACTAGCGAGAACAATGAGCAGTTCTTC
TRBD1 TRBJ1-1 TRBV18 - CASSPEQGTTEAFF TGTGCCAGCTCACCAGAACAGGGGACCACTGAAGCTTTCTTT
TRBD1 TRBJ2-5 TRBV28 once CASSGMGQSQETQYF TGTGCCAGCAGTGGCATGGGACAGAGCCAAGAGACCCAGTACTTC
TRBD1 TRBJ2-7 TRBV13 - CASSPRDRGEQYF TGTGCCAGCAGCCCACGTGACAGGGGCGAGCAGTACTTC
- TRBJ2-5 TRBV7-9 - CASSLSGLETQYF TGTGCCAGCAGCCTCAGCGGTCTCGAGACCCAGTACTTC
TRBD2 TRBJ2-7 TRBV6-5 - CASSYGLVLYEQYF TGTGCCAGCAGTTACGGACTAGTTTTGTACGAGCAGTACTTC